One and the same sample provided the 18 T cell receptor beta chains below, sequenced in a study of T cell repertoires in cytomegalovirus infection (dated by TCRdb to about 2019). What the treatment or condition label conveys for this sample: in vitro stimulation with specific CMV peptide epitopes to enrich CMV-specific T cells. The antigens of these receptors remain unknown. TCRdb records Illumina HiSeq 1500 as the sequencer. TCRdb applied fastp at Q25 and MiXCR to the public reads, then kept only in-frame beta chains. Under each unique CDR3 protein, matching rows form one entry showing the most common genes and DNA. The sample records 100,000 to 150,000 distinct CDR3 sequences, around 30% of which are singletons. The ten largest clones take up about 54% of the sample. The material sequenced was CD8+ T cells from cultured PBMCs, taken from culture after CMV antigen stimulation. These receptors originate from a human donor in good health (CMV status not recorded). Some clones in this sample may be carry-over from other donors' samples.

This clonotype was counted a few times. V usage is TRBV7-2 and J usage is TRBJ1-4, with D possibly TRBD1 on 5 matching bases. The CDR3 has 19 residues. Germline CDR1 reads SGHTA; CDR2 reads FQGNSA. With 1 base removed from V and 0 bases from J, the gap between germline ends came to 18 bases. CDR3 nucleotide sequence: TGTGCCAGCAGCTTAGTGGCAGGGTTGGGTTTGGCAACTAATGAAAAACTGTTTTTT. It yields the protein CASSLVAGLGLATNEKLFF.

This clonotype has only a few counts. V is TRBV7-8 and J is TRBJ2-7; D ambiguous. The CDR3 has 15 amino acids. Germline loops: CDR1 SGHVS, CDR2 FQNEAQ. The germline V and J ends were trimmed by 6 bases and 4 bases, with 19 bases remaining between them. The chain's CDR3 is CASSRGRSLGYEQYF. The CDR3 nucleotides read TGTGCCAGCAGTCGTGGTAGAAGTCTGGGGTACGAGCAGTACTTC. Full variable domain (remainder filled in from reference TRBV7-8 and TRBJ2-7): GAGVSQSPRYKVAKRGQDVALRCDPISGHVSLFWYQQALGQGPEFLTYFQNEAQLDKSGLPSDRFFAERPEGSVSTLKIQRTQQEDSAVYLCASSRGRSLGYEQYFGPGTRLTVT.

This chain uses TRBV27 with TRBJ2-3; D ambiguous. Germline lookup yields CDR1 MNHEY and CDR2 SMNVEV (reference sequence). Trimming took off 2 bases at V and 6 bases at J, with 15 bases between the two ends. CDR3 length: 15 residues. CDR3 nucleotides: TGTGCCAGCAGTTTAGCTAGTCCCTCTGGGGATACGCAGTATTTT. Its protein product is CASSLASPSGDTQYF.

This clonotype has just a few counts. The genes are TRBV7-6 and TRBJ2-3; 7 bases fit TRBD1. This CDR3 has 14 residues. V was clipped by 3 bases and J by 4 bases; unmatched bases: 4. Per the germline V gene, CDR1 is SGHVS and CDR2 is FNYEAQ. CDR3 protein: CASSLTGSADTQYF. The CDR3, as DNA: TGTGCCAGCAGCTTGACAGGGAGCGCAGATACGCAGTATTTT.

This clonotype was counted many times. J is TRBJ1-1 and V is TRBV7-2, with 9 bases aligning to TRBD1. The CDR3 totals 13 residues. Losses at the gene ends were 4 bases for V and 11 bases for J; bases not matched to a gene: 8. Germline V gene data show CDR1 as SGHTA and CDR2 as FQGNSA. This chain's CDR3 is CASSSSQGAAAFF. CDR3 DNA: TGTGCCAGCAGCTCATCACAGGGGGCAGCGGCTTTCTTT.

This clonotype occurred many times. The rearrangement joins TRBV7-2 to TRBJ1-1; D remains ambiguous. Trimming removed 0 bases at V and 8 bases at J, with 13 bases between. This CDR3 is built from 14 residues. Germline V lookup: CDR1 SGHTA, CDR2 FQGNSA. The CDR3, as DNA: TGTGCCAGCAGCTTAGCTTGGACCGCGCCCGAAGCTTTCTTT. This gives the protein CASSLAWTAPEAFF.

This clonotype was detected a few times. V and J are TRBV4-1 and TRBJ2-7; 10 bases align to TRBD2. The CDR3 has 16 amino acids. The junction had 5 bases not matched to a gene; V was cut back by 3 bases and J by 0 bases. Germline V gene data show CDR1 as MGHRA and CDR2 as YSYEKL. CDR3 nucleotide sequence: TGCGCCAGCAGCCATCTTAGCGGGGGGAGCTCCTACGAGCAGTACTTC. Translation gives CASSHLSGGSSYEQYF.

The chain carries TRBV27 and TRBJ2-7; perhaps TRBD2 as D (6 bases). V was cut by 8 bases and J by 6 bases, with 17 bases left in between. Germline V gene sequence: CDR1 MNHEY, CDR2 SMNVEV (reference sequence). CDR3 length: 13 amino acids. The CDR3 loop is CASGLGRQVEQYF. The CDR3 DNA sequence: TGTGCCAGCGGGTTGGGGAGGCAGGTCGAGCAGTACTTC.

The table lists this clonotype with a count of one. This CDR3 is CSATQILAGAYEQYF. The CDR3 DNA sequence: TGCAGTGCTACCCAGATACTAGCGGGGGCCTACGAGCAGTACTTC. This chain joins TRBV20-1 and TRBJ2-7; 11 nucleotides align to TRBD2. Trimming at V came to 4 bases and at J to 2 bases, leaving 7 bases not matched to a gene. CDR3 size: 15 residues. The germline V gene encodes CDR1 DFQATT and CDR2 SNEGSKA (reference sequence).

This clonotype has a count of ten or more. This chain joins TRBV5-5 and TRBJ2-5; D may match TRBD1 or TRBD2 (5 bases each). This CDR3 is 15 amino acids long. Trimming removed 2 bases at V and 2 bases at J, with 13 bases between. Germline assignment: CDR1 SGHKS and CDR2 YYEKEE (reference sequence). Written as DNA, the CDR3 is TGTGCCAGCAGCTTTCGGGACGGGGCTCAAGAGACCCAGTACTTC. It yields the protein CASSFRDGAQETQYF.

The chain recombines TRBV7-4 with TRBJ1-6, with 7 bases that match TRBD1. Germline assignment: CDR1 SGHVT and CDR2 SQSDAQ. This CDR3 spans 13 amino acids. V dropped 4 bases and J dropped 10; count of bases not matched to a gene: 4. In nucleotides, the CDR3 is TGTGCCAGCAGCTGGGACAGAGGATCACCCCTCCACTTT. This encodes CASSWDRGSPLHF.

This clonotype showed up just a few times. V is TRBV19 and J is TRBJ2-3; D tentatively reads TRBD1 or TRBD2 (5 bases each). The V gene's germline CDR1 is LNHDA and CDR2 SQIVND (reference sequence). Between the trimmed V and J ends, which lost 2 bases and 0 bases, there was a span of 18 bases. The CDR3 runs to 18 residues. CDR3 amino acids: CASSIISLGDLSTDTQYF. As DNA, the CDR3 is TGTGCCAGTAGTATAATTTCTCTCGGGGACCTAAGCACAGATACGCAGTATTTT.

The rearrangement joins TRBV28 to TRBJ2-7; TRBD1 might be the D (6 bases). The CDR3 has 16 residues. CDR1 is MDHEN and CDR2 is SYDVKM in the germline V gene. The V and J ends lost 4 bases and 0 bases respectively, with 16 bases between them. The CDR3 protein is CASSSMWGLNSYEQYF. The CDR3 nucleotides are TGTGCCAGCAGTTCCATGTGGGGGCTAAACTCCTACGAGCAGTACTTC.

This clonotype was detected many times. The CDR3 loop reads CASSQEGWTGGTYEQYF. The CDR3 nucleotides read TGCGCCAGCAGCCAAGAAGGTTGGACAGGGGGGACCTACGAGCAGTACTTC. The gene calls are TRBV4-1 and TRBJ2-7; 10 bases match TRBD1. V was clipped by 0 bases and J by 2 bases; unmatched bases: 7. CDR3 length equals 17 residues. Germline values: CDR1 MGHRA, CDR2 YSYEKL.

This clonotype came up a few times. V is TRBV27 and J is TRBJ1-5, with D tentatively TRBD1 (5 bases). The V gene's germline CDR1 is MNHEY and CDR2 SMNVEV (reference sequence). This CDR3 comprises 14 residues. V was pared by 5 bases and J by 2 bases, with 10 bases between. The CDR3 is CASSHRDGNQPQHF. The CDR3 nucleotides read TGTGCCAGCAGTCATCGGGACGGCAATCAGCCCCAGCATTTT.

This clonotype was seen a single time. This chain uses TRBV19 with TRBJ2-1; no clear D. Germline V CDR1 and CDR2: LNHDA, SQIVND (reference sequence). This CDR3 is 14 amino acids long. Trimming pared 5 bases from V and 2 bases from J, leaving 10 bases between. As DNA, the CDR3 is TGTGCCAGTAGTTGGGTAGGGACCTACAATGAGCAGTTCTTC. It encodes CASSWVGTYNEQFF.

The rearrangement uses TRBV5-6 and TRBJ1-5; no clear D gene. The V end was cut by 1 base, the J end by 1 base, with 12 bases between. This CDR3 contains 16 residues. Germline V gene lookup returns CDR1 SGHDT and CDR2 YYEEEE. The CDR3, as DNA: TGTGCCAGCAGCTTGTCAGTAGCGGAAAGCAATCAGCCCCAGCATTTT. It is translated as CASSLSVAESNQPQHF.

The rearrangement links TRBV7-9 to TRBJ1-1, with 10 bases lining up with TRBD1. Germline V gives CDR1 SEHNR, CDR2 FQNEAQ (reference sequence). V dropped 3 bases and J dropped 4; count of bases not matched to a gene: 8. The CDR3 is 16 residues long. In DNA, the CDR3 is TGTGCCAGCAGCTTTGACAGGGGGCGGCCTGGCACTGAAGCTTTCTTT. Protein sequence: CASSFDRGRPGTEAFF.